This record looks at one T cell receptor (beta chain) sequence and its context. The data stem from a study of blood T cell repertoires in COVID-19. At the level of the study: Both acute and convalescent COVID-19 samples were obtained from the United States, Italy and Spain. Sample material is recorded as cDNA or gDNA derived from T cells, B-cell-depleted T cells, or PBMCs.

The trim removed 0 bases at V and 9 bases at J, leaving 2 bases unmatched. Germline CDR1 reads LNHNV; CDR2 reads YYDKDF (reference sequence). The CDR3 loop spans 15 amino acids. Original handling: Reference gene primer amplification yielded estimated nucleated cell counts. The method was immunoSEQ multiplex PCR; TCRdb's version includes in-frame clones alone and lacks a portion of them. D and trimming come from the DNA, and the V and J calls and clone size come from that table. This table holds roughly 150,000 clones, more than 70% found once. V gene TRBV15 combines with J gene TRBJ1-6; 10 bases are a match to TRBD1. This receptor was obtained from a man over 45 who had recovered from COVID-19. The sample was peripheral blood. The CDR3 sequence is CATSREGTGVSPLHF. The CDR3 bases are TGTGCCACCAGCAGAGAGGGGACAGGGGTTTCACCCCTCCACTTT.